These 30 T cell receptor beta chains were all obtained from the same sample, sequenced in a study of post-analysis software for immune sequencing data. Overall study findings and caveats: Controls had lower frequencies than patients of four or five TRBV segments, which included TRBV5-6, TRBV5-1 and TRBV20-1.

TCR beta cDNA libraries included unique molecular identifiers. TCRdb passed the PCR reads through MiXCR, listing each CDR3 protein once. The table includes roughly 800,000 distinct CDR3 sequences, 25% to 30% detected once. These receptors have no identified antigens. The specimen was blood. These receptors originate from a girl aged 5 to 17 with multiple sclerosis.

The chain uses TRBV28 and TRBJ1-4, with TRBD1 as a possible D gene (5 bases). The CDR3 spans 15 residues. Between the trimmed V and J ends, which lost 9 bases and 2 bases, there was a span of 16 bases. CDR1 and CDR2 (germline): MDHEN, SYDVKM. In DNA, the CDR3 is TGTGCCAGTAGCTCCAGGGAGGTGACTAATGAAAAACTGTTTTTT. Its protein product is CASSSREVTNEKLFF.

The V call is TRBV20-1, the J call TRBJ2-2, with D maybe TRBD2 (6 bases). V was trimmed by 1 base and J by 0 bases, leaving 9 bases between them. This CDR3 region has 15 residues. The germline V gene encodes CDR1 DFQATT and CDR2 SNEGSKA (reference sequence). The DNA of the CDR3 is TGCAGTGCTAGAGGGGGGGATGCGAACACCGGGGAGCTGTTTTTT. Residues: CSARGGDANTGELFF.

V usage is TRBV7-2 and J usage is TRBJ1-2, with a possible D match to TRBD1 (6 bases). V was cut by 6 bases and J by 4 bases, with 12 bases left in between. This CDR3 region has 13 residues. Germline lookup yields CDR1 SGHTA and CDR2 FQGNSA. CDR3 DNA sequence: TGTGCCAGCAGACAGGGCGGAACCTATGGCTACACCTTC. Its translation is CASRQGGTYGYTF. The full variable domain, in which reference TRBV7-2 and TRBJ1-2 provide the parts outside the CDR3, is GAGVSQSPSNKVTEKGKDVELRCDPISGHTALYWYRQSLGQGLEFLIYFQGNSAPDKSGLPSDRFSAERTGGSVSTLTIQRTQQEDSAVYLCASRQGGTYGYTFGSGTRLTVV.

This clonotype has more than one count but fewer than ten. The genes are TRBV20-1 and TRBJ2-3; 12 bases match TRBD2. Germline CDR1 DFQATT, CDR2 SNEGSKA (reference sequence). V dropped 2 bases and J dropped 4; count of bases not matched to a gene: 4. The CDR3 runs 15 residues. The CDR3 region is CSARKLAGGADTQYF. The CDR3 DNA reads TGCAGTGCTAGAAAACTAGCGGGGGGTGCAGATACGCAGTATTTT.

This clonotype was picked up many times. The chain uses TRBV20-1 and TRBJ2-5, with 10 bases fitting TRBD1. Germline assignment: CDR1 DFQATT and CDR2 SNEGSKA (reference sequence). V shed 6 bases, J shed 1 base, and the junction held 2 bases outside the gene matches. This CDR3 region has 13 residues. The CDR3 sequence: CSARTGGQETQYF. For the CDR3, the DNA is TGCAGTGCAAGGACAGGGGGCCAAGAGACCCAGTACTTC.

The CDR3 region is CASTAGVGVETQYF. The CDR3 DNA is TGTGCCAGCACCGCAGGGGTCGGGGTGGAGACCCAGTACTTC. This chain connects TRBV6-5 to TRBJ2-5; a weak D match, TRBD1 (6 bases). The CDR3 totals 14 residues. Germline lookup yields CDR1 MNHEY and CDR2 SVGAGI. The V gene lost 7 bases and the J gene lost 5 bases, with 17 bases spanning the gap.

The chain carries TRBV6-5 and TRBJ1-4, with D unclear. Germline CDR1 is MNHEY and CDR2 is SVGAGI. The CDR3 spans 14 residues. The germline V and J ends were trimmed by 4 bases and 8 bases, with 14 bases remaining between them. This chain's CDR3 is CASSSDFDLEKLFF. As DNA, the CDR3 is TGTGCCAGCAGTTCCGACTTCGATCTCGAAAAACTGTTTTTT.

This chain connects TRBV4-1 to TRBJ2-5; 8 nucleotides line up with TRBD1. Unmatched junction bases numbered 4, after V lost 0 bases and J lost 7 bases. The germline V gene encodes CDR1 MGHRA and CDR2 YSYEKL. The CDR3 is made up of 14 amino acids. DNA of the CDR3: TGCGCCAGCAGCCAAGAACAGGGGGGTTGGACCCAGTACTTC. Translating gives CASSQEQGGWTQYF.

This clonotype came up a few times. This chain links TRBV28 with TRBJ2-6; no clear D. The CDR3 runs 14 residues. Germline loops: CDR1 MDHEN, CDR2 SYDVKM. With 10 bases removed from V and 1 base from J, the gap between germline ends came to 11 bases. In DNA, the CDR3 is TGTGCCATACCAGCCTATTCTGGGGCCAACGTCCTGACTTTC. Encoded protein: CAIPAYSGANVLTF.

This clonotype was seen at least ten times. V usage is TRBV4-3 and J usage is TRBJ2-1; D is possibly TRBD2 (6 bases). Trimming took off 1 base at V and 10 bases at J, with 14 bases between the two ends. Germline CDR1 reads LGHNA; CDR2 reads YSLEER. The CDR3 extends over 14 amino acids. This CDR3 reads CASSQVAGRREQFF. The DNA of the CDR3 is TGCGCCAGCAGCCAAGTAGCCGGGAGAAGGGAGCAGTTCTTC.

The J gene is TRBJ2-7, the V gene TRBV20-1, with D tentatively TRBD2 (5 bases). Looked up from germline, CDR1 is DFQATT and CDR2 is SNEGSKA (reference sequence). The CDR3 length is 15 residues. Trimming cost V 0 bases and J 1 base, with 13 bases left between them. CDR3 loop: CSARDSRGISYEQYF. CDR3 sequence (DNA): TGCAGTGCTAGAGATTCCCGGGGTATTTCCTACGAGCAGTACTTC.

This clonotype was detected only a few times. The chain recombines TRBV18 with TRBJ2-7, with 7 bases fitting TRBD1. J gave up 3 bases and V 9 bases, and 8 bases lay outside the gene matches. Germline CDR1 KGHSH, CDR2 LQKENI. This CDR3 region has 13 residues. CDR3 nucleotides: TGTGCCAGTCAAGAACAGGGGAACTACGAGCAGTACTTC. As protein: CASQEQGNYEQYF. The variable domain in full, with the rest retrieved from reference TRBV18 and TRBJ2-7, is NAGVMQNPRHLVRRRGQEARLRCSPMKGHSHVYWYRQLPEEGLKFMVYLQKENIIDESGMPKERFSAEFPKEGPSILRIQQVVRGDSAAYFCASQEQGNYEQYFGPGTRLTVT.

The chain has TRBV20-1 and TRBJ1-4; a possible D gene is TRBD1 (5 bases). The CDR3 has 13 residues. V was cut by 5 bases and J by 7 bases, with 14 bases left in between. Germline CDR1 DFQATT, CDR2 SNEGSKA (reference sequence). The CDR3 DNA sequence: TGCAGTGCTCCAGGGATAGGCGTTGAAAAACTGTTTTTT. Translated: CSAPGIGVEKLFF.

This chain links TRBV4-1 with TRBJ1-4; D remains unclear. V lost 4 bases, J lost 5 bases, and 11 bases lay in between. CDR3 size: 14 residues. CDR1 is MGHRA, CDR2 YSYEKL, per germline. In nucleotides, the CDR3 is TGCGCCAGCAGCCGACCAGCGGCCAATGAAAAACTGTTTTTT. Protein: CASSRPAANEKLFF.

V gene TRBV5-1 combines with J gene TRBJ1-6; the match to TRBD1 covers 7 bases. Germline V gene sequence: CDR1 SGHRS, CDR2 YFSETQ. The ends lost 4 bases at V and 0 bases at J; junction bases unmatched: 7. The CDR3 loop spans 17 amino acids. CDR3 protein: CASSVTGLSSYNSPLHF. CDR3 nucleotide sequence: TGCGCCAGCAGCGTGACAGGGCTGAGCTCCTATAATTCACCCCTCCACTTT.

This rearrangement joins TRBV11-2 to TRBJ2-3; D unresolved. This CDR3 comprises 12 residues. Germline CDR1 reads SGHAT; CDR2 reads FQNNGV. V was trimmed by 3 bases and J by 6 bases, leaving 7 bases between them. CDR3 coding DNA: TGTGCCAGCAGCTTTAAAGGGGATACGCAGTATTTT. It codes for CASSFKGDTQYF.

The chain links TRBV27 to TRBJ2-7, with D possibly TRBD2 on 5 matching bases. The CDR3 sequence is 15 residues long. CDR1 is MNHEY, CDR2 SMNVEV, per germline (reference sequence). V was shortened by 1 base and J by 6 bases, with 16 bases between the two germline ends. The CDR3 sequence is CASSLYLQSGGEQYF. The CDR3, as DNA: TGTGCCAGCAGTTTATACCTGCAATCCGGAGGCGAGCAGTACTTC.

DNA of the CDR3: TGTGCCAGCAGGTGGGGAGAGGGAACAGATACGCAGTATTTT. This translates into CASRWGEGTDTQYF. The rearrangement links TRBV28 to TRBJ2-3; a possible D gene is TRBD2 (5 bases). Germline-derived CDR1 and CDR2 are MDHEN and SYDVKM. CDR3 length: 14 amino acids. The germline V and J ends were trimmed by 6 bases and 3 bases, with 13 bases remaining between them.

The chain couples TRBV28 to TRBJ2-3; 7 positions agree with TRBD1. Unmatched junction bases numbered 4, after V lost 4 bases and J lost 6 bases. The CDR3 contains 13 residues. CDR1 and CDR2 (germline): MDHEN, SYDVKM. CDR3 protein: CASSSTGVDTQYF. CDR3 DNA sequence: TGTGCCAGCAGTTCCACAGGGGTGGATACGCAGTATTTT.

The J gene is TRBJ2-4, the V gene TRBV29-1, with 8 bases lining up with TRBD1. V lost 3 bases to trimming and J lost 2 bases; unmatched junction nucleotides: 9. CDR3 length: 16 amino acids. The germline V gene encodes CDR1 SQVTM and CDR2 ANQGSEA. CDR3 DNA: TGCAGCGTTGATGTGCAGGGGGCCCCGTCCAAAAACATTCAGTACTTC. Translated: CSVDVQGAPSKNIQYF. Full variable domain (remainder filled in from reference TRBV29-1 and TRBJ2-4): SAVISQKPSRDICQRGTSLTIQCQVDSQVTMMFWYRQQPGQSLTLIATANQGSEATYESGFVIDKFPISRPNLTFSTLTVSNMSPEDSSIYLCSVDVQGAPSKNIQYFGAGTRLSVL.

The chain joins TRBV6-1 to TRBJ1-2; D is uncertain. Germline lookup yields CDR1 MNHNS and CDR2 SASEGT. Trimming pared 1 base from V and 2 bases from J, leaving 11 bases between. The CDR3 contains 15 residues. CDR3 sequence reads: CASSEVRATNYGYTF. Written as DNA, the CDR3 is TGTGCCAGCAGTGAAGTCCGGGCCACGAACTATGGCTACACCTTC.

The chain is built from TRBV20-1 and TRBJ2-1; 13 bases agree with TRBD2. Germline lookup yields CDR1 DFQATT and CDR2 SNEGSKA (reference sequence). V dropped 1 base and J dropped 10; count of bases not matched to a gene: 7. The length of the CDR3 is 15 residues. This chain's CDR3 is CSARGGTSGKREQFF. The CDR3 DNA reads TGCAGTGCTAGAGGAGGGACTAGCGGGAAGAGAGAGCAGTTCTTC.

The rearrangement links TRBV5-1 to TRBJ1-6; TRBD1 agrees at 7 bases. V trimming: 6 bases; J trimming: 7 bases; junction bases outside the gene matches: 10. Germline V gene data show CDR1 as SGHRS and CDR2 as YFSETQ. The CDR3 has 15 amino acids. The CDR3 loop is CASKGQEIINSPLHF. The DNA of the CDR3 is TGCGCCAGCAAAGGACAGGAGATAATCAATTCACCCCTCCACTTT.

This clonotype was observed a few times. The genes are TRBV5-1 and TRBJ1-4, with D tentatively TRBD1 (6 bases). V was cut by 4 bases and J by 11 bases, with 12 bases left in between. Germline values: CDR1 SGHRS, CDR2 YFSETQ. This CDR3 has 12 residues. CDR3 in DNA: TGCGCCAGCAGCAATACAGGGCGGAAACTGTTTTTT. Its translation is CASSNTGRKLFF.

The V gene is TRBV5-5, the J gene TRBJ2-3, with unresolved D. The CDR3 consists of 15 residues. Looked up from germline, CDR1 is SGHKS and CDR2 is YYEKEE (reference sequence). V lost 2 bases, J lost 2 bases, and 12 bases lay in between. DNA for the CDR3: TGTGCCAGCAGCTTCCGGACCGGTAACACAGATACGCAGTATTTT. Its translation: CASSFRTGNTDTQYF.

The chain has TRBV6-2 or TRBV6-3 and TRBJ2-1, with a weak D call TRBD2 (6 bases). Germline V lookup: CDR1 MNHEY, CDR2 SVGEGT. The CDR3 contains 15 residues. The V and J ends lost 7 bases and 5 bases respectively, with 18 bases between them. In DNA form, the CDR3 reads TGTGCCAGCACCAACCGGGACTCGTACCACAATGAGCAGTTCTTC. Translation gives CASTNRDSYHNEQFF.

V and J are TRBV20-1 and TRBJ1-6; 7 bases agree with TRBD1. Germline V gene sequence: CDR1 DFQATT, CDR2 SNEGSKA (reference sequence). V shed 6 bases, J shed 10 bases, and the junction held 3 bases outside the gene matches. The CDR3 loop spans 11 amino acids. The CDR3 DNA follows: TGCAGTGCCAGCAGGGGGTCACCCCTCCACTTT. Amino acids: CSASRGSPLHF.

V gene TRBV27 combines with J gene TRBJ2-7; 14 bases are a match to TRBD2. Trimming at V came to 5 bases and at J to 12 bases, leaving 6 bases not matched to a gene. The germline gives CDR1 MNHEY, CDR2 SMNVEV (reference sequence). The CDR3 loop spans 13 amino acids. CDR3 nucleotide sequence: TGTGCCAGCAGTCCCGGGACTAGCGGGAGACGGTACTTC. Translating it yields CASSPGTSGRRYF.

As for this clonotype: A much larger clone lies a single base off, so this may be a read error. The chain recombines TRBV7-2 with TRBJ2-4, with D unresolved. The DNA end favors TRBJ2-7, so the J call may be wrong. This CDR3 contains 16 residues. From germline, CDR1 is SGHTA and CDR2 FQGNSA. CDR3 loop: CAGSLQSGTHRLEQYF. CDR3 sequence (DNA): TGTGCCGGCAGCTTACAGTCCGGCACCCACCGCCTCGAGCAGTACTTC.

This sequence joins TRBV20-1 and TRBJ1-6; D is unresolved. V was trimmed by 3 bases and J by 0 bases, leaving 12 bases between them. The germline CDR1 and CDR2 sequences are DFQATT and SNEGSKA (reference sequence). This CDR3 has 16 residues. The CDR3 DNA reads as TGCAGTGCTAGTGGCAGACAAATCTCCTATAATTCACCCCTCCACTTT. This translates into CSASGRQISYNSPLHF.